This T cell receptor beta chain came from a study of blood T cell repertoires in COVID-19. This clone occurred once. Other DNA sequences in the sample encode the same CDR3. The CDR3 runs to 15 residues. Germline CDR1 SNHLY, CDR2 FYNNEI. The V and J ends lost 6 bases and 0 bases, in that order; junction bases with no gene match: 3. The protocol was immunoSEQ multiplex PCR, while the TCRdb copy is restricted to in-frame clones and leaves out a portion. The data contain some 100,000 clones, 70% to 90% of them singletons. Specimen: PBMCs or T cells enriched from blood (not recorded which). This receptor was identified in a woman aged 50 to 60 who had recovered from COVID-19. The chain couples TRBV2 to TRBJ1-4, with 8 bases that match TRBD1. As DNA, the CDR3 is TGTGCCAGCAGCGCACAGGGGGCAACTAATGAAAAACTGTTTTTT. Protein product: CASSAQGATNEKLFF.